This entry describes one T cell receptor (beta chain). The data stem from a study of blood T cell repertoires in COVID-19. Study-level information: Acute and convalescent COVID-19 samples came from the United States, Italy and Spain. T cells, B-cell-depleted T cells, or PBMCs supplied cDNA or gDNA.

In the authors' workflow: Amplified reference gene primers provided the basis for estimating nucleated cell counts. TCRdb's copy holds only in-frame clones and misses some; the assay was immunoSEQ multiplex PCR. That table gives V, J and clone size, and the DNA gave D and trimming. The profile shows 200,000 to 300,000 clones, around 90% of them singletons. Per germline, CDR1 SGHNT and CDR2 YENEEA. Unmatched junction bases numbered 2, after V lost 1 base and J lost 5 bases. The CDR3 covers 15 residues. This clonotype originated in a woman in her thirties or forties with acute or convalescent COVID-19. Sequences were obtained from peripheral blood. The chain employs TRBV11-3 and TRBJ2-1; 10 nucleotides align to TRBD2. CDR3 protein: CASSLGAGGNNEQFF. CDR3 sequence (DNA): TGTGCCAGCAGCTTAGGAGCGGGGGGGAACAATGAGCAGTTCTTC.